This TCR beta chain appears in the sequencing data of a study of control samples from healthy donors and cancer patients. Germline V gene data show CDR1 as PRHDT and CDR2 as FYEKMQ (reference sequence). There are 17 residues in the CDR3. With 4 bases clipped from V and 0 bases from J, the junction kept 10 bases outside the gene matches. The repertoire was sequenced with immunoSEQ multiplex PCR; TCRdb's copy has only in-frame clones and lacks some. Of about 140,000 clones listed, under 95% are singletons. Specimen: blood. The source is a man aged 18 to 30 in good health. The chain combines TRBV13 with TRBJ2-3; 7 bases map to TRBD1. Here the CDR3 reads CASSSDRALPSTDTQYF. The CDR3 nucleotides read TGTGCCAGCAGCTCCGACAGGGCTCTTCCTAGCACAGATACGCAGTATTTT.